This is a list of T cell receptor beta chains from one sample in a study of cytomegalovirus exposure and HLA in healthy donors. Sequencing was performed with immunoSEQ multiplex PCR; in TCRdb, only in-frame clones are kept and a portion is missing. The table includes 95,000 to 150,000 clones, 81% detected once. Sequences were obtained from PBMCs. The source of these receptors is a woman between 40 and 55 years old in good health and CMV-seronegative. Each CDR3 is given with its conserved first and last residue. D genes are given only for firm matches. A row's size may be missing; if present it is once, few, many or a size class.

V gene	J gene	clone size	D gene	CDR3 DNA	CDR3 protein
TRBV7-6	TRBJ1-2	NA	NA	TGTGCCAGCAGCTTGGGGGCGGGCGCCTATGGCTACACCTTC	CASSLGAGAYGYTF
TRBV7-9	TRBJ1-1	NA	NA	TGTGCCAGCAGCCCCCGTGGGGGGGGTTTAATTACTGAAGCTTTCTTT	CASSPRGGGLITEAFF
TRBV6-5	TRBJ1-1	NA	NA	TGTGCCAGCAGCCCAGGACGGAGGGGCACTGAAGCTTTCTTT	CASSPGRRGTEAFF
TRBV7-2	TRBJ1-4	few	TRBD1	TGTGCCAGCAGCTTAGCCCTAACAGGGGCAACTAATGAAAAACTGTTTTTT	CASSLALTGATNEKLFF
TRBV7-8	TRBJ1-1	NA	NA	TGTGCCAGCAGCTTAGCGGGGCAGGAAATCGCCACTGAAGCTTTCTTT	CASSLAGQEIATEAFF
TRBV6-4	TRBJ1-2	once	TRBD1	TGTGCCAGCAGCGTTACCGGGACAGGGCGCTATGGCTACACCTTC	CASSVTGTGRYGYTF
TRBV27	TRBJ1-1	few	NA	TGTGCCAGCAGTTTCGAGGAGAACACTGAAGCTTTCTTT	CASSFEENTEAFF
TRBV4-3	TRBJ1-1	NA	NA	TGCGCCAGCAGCCAAGATGCGGGACTTGAAGCTTTCTTT	CASSQDAGLEAFF
TRBV7-9	TRBJ2-4	NA	NA	TGTGCCAGCAGCGGGCAGGGGATAGCCAAAAACATTCAGTACTTC	CASSGQGIAKNIQYF
TRBV7-9	TRBJ1-1	few	TRBD1	TGTGCCAGCAAGCAAAGGACAGGCGACACTGAAGCTTTCTTT	CASKQRTGDTEAFF
TRBV7-2	TRBJ2-7	NA	NA	TGTGCCAGCAGCTCCCAGGGCTACGAGCAGTACTTC	CASSSQGYEQYF
TRBV30	TRBJ2-1	once	NA	TGTGCCTGGAGTTATAACAATGAGCAGTTCTTC	CAWSYNNEQFF
TRBV6-6	TRBJ1-4	few	TRBD1	TGTGCCAGCAGTACCCGACAGGGGGTTAATGAAAAACTGTTTTTT	CASSTRQGVNEKLFF
TRBV9	TRBJ1-1	NA	NA	TGTGCCAGCAGCCCCGGGGGGGGGTCTGCGAAAGCTTTCTTT	CASSPGGGSAKAFF
TRBV12-2	TRBJ1-5	NA	NA	TGTGCAAGTCGCTTGCAGGGACTATCAAGCAATCAGCCCCAGCATTTT	CASRLQGLSSNQPQHF
TRBV5-5	TRBJ1-6	NA	TRBD1	TGTGCCAGCAGCTTAATCCCCGGGACAGGTTCCTATAATTCACCCCTCCACTTT	CASSLIPGTGSYNSPLHF
TRBV14	TRBJ1-2	NA	NA	TGTGCCAGCAGCCCATCGGGGAGGAGCCTGCGGGGCTACACCTTC	CASSPSGRSLRGYTF
TRBV21-1	TRBJ2-5	NA	NA	TGTGCCAGCAGCAAAACAACGGGTTACCAAGAGACCCAGTACTTC	CASSKTTGYQETQYF
TRBV7-3	TRBJ1-1	once	NA	TGTGCCAGCAGCTTAACTCCCCTGGGTAGCGCTGAAGCTTTCTTT	CASSLTPLGSAEAFF
TRBV6-5	TRBJ1-3	few	NA	TGTGCCAGCAGCTCGACACCAAACTCTGGAAACACCATATATTTT	CASSSTPNSGNTIYF
TRBV4-2	TRBJ2-7	NA	NA	TGTGCCAGCAGCCAAGTGACGGCCGGAGGTCAACCCTACGAGCAGTACTTC	CASSQVTAGGQPYEQYF
TRBV19	TRBJ2-1	once	TRBD2	TGTGCCAGTACACCCAGGACTAGCGGCCTCAATGAGCAGTTCTTC	CASTPRTSGLNEQFF